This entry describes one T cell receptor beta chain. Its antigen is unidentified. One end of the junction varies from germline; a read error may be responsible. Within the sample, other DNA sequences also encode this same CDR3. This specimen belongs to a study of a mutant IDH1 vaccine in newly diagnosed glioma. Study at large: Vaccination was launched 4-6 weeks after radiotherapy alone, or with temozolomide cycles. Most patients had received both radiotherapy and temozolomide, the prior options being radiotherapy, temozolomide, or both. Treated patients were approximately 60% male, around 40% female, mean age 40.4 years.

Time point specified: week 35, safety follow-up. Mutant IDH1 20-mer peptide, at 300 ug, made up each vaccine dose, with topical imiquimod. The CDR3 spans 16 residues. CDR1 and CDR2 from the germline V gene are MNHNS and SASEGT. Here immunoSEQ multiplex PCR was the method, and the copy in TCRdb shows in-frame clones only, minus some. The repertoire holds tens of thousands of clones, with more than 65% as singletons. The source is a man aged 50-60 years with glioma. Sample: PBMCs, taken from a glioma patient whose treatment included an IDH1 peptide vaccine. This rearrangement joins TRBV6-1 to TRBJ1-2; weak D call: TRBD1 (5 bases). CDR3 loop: CASSDTGGSLNYGYTF. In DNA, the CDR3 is TGTGCCAGCAGTGATACCGGGGGATCCCTCAACTATGGTTACACCTTC.